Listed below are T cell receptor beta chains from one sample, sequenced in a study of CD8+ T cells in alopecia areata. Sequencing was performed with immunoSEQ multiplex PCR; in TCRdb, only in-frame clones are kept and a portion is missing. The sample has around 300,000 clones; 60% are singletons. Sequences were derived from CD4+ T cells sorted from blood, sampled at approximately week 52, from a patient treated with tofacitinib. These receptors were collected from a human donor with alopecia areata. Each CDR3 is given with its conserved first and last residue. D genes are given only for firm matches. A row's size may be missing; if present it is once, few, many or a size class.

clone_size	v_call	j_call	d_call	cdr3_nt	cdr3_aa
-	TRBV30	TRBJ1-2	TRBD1	TGTGCCTGGCGCTGGGACAGGGGCCCCTATGGCTACACCTTC	CAWRWDRGPYGYTF
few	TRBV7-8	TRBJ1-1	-	TGTGCCAGCAGCGAAGGACGGACCACTGAAGCTTTCTTT	CASSEGRTTEAFF
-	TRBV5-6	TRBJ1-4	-	TGTGCCAGCAGCTCCTTGTCGCAAAAACTGTTTTTT	CASSSLSQKLFF
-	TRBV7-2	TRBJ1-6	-	TGTGCCAGCAGCATACTGGGCAGGGCGGAGTCACCCCTCCACTTT	CASSILGRAESPLHF
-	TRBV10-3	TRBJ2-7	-	TGTGCCATCAGCCCCGGGGTCAGGGGAGTATACGAGCAGTACTTC	CAISPGVRGVYEQYF
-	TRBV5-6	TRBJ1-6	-	TGTGCCAGCAGCCATGATTCTCCAAATTCACCCCTCCACTTT	CASSHDSPNSPLHF
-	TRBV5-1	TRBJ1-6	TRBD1	TGCGCCAGCAGCAAAAAACAGGGGGCCTTGGATTCACCCCTCCACTTT	CASSKKQGALDSPLHF
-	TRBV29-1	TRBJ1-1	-	TGCAGCGTCGGAAAGGGTTTCTTT	CSVGKGFF
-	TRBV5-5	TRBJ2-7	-	TGTGCCAGCAGCTTGGTGCACGGCGACCACGAGCAGTACTTC	CASSLVHGDHEQYF
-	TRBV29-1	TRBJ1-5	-	TGCAGCGTTGAAGAAGGGAATCAGCCCCAGCATTTT	CSVEEGNQPQHF
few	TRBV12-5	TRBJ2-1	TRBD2	TGTGCTAGTGGACTATCACTAGCGTTGACGCGCGATGAGCAGTTCTTC	CASGLSLALTRDEQFF
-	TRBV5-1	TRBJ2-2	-	TGCGCCAGCAGCTTGGAAGGGGCGACCGGGGAGCTGTTTTTT	CASSLEGATGELFF
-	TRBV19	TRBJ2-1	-	TGTGCCAGTAGCGAAGGGTATGAGCAGTTCTTC	CASSEGYEQFF
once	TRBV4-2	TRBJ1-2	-	TGTGCCAGCAGCCGCCGCCTCGATAGACCACCTTATGGCTACACCTTC	CASSRRLDRPPYGYTF
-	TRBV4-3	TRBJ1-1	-	TGCGCCAGCAGCCAGGATACAGGTGATCTTGAAGCTTTCTTT	CASSQDTGDLEAFF
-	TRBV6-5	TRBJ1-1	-	TGTGCCAGCAGAAACCGACAGCCGCCGAACACTGAAGCTTTCTTT	CASRNRQPPNTEAFF
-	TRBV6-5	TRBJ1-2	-	TGTGCCAGCGGGGGGCGCTACTATGGCTACACCTTC	CASGGRYYGYTF
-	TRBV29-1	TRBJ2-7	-	TGCAGCGTTGAGTCGTCCGGGACCTACGAGCAGTACTTC	CSVESSGTYEQYF
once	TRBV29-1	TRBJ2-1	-	TGCAGCGTGAGGGGTGGCAGAAACAATGAGCAGTTCTTC	CSVRGGRNNEQFF
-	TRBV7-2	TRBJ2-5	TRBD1	TGTGCCAGCAGTCCTACAGGGGGCCGGGGGACCCAGTACTTC	CASSPTGGRGTQYF
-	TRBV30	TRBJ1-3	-	TGTGCCTTTGGGACCTCTGGAAACACCATATATTTT	CAFGTSGNTIYF
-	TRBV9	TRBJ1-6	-	TGTGCCAGCAGCGTACGGAGTGGCAATTCACCCCTCCACTTT	CASSVRSGNSPLHF
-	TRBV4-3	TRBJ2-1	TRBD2	TGCGCCAGCAGCCAGGCCCTAGCGGAGATTGCCTACAATGAGCAGTTCTTC	CASSQALAEIAYNEQFF
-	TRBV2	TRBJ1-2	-	TGTGCCAGCAAGGAAGCGCGTTCTAACTATGGCTACACCTTC	CASKEARSNYGYTF
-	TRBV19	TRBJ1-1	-	TGTGCCAGTAGTAGACAGAACACTGAAGCTTTCTTT	CASSRQNTEAFF
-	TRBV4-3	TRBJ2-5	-	TGCGCCAGCAGCCAAGGGACGGCAGAGACCCAGTACTTC	CASSQGTAETQYF
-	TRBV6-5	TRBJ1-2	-	TGTGCCAGCGGCAAGGACTATGGCTACACCTTC	CASGKDYGYTF
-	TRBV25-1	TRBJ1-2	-	TGTGCCAGCAGTGGATTGACACCGAACTATGGCTACACCTTC	CASSGLTPNYGYTF
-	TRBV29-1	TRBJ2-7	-	TGCAGCGGGGGGACGGCAGACTCCTACGAGCAGTACTTC	CSGGTADSYEQYF
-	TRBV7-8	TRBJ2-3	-	TGTGCCAGCGGGGAGAGGGGGGTTCCAGATACGCAGTATTTT	CASGERGVPDTQYF
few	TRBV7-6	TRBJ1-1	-	TGTGCCAGCAGCTTGGGGAGGGCGAGGGGAGGCACTGAAGCTTTCTTT	CASSLGRARGGTEAFF
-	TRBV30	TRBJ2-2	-	TGTGCCTGGAGTGTACCTGCCGGGGAGCTGTTTTTT	CAWSVPAGELFF
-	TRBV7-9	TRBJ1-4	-	TGTGCCAGCAGCTTACTATCACCCGACGGACTGTTTTTT	CASSLLSPDGLFF
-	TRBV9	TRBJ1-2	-	TGTGCCAGCAGCGTAGAAGTCACAGGAAAAAACTATGGCTACACCTTC	CASSVEVTGKNYGYTF
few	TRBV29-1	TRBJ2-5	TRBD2	TGCAGCGTCCTGACTAGCTTAGAGACCCAGTACTTC	CSVLTSLETQYF
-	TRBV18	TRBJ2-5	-	TGTGCCAGCTCATTGAGCGACCAAGAGACCCAGTACTTC	CASSLSDQETQYF
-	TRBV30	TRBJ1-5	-	TGTGCCTGGAGGGCACCGGGACCCAGCAATCAGCCCCAGCATTTT	CAWRAPGPSNQPQHF
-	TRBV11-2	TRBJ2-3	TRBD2	TGTGCCAGCAGTTTAACTAGCGGGGGCCTCACAGATACGCAGTATTTT	CASSLTSGGLTDTQYF
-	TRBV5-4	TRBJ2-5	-	TGTGCCAGCAGCTTCAGCGGGCCGAGGGAGACCCAGTACTTC	CASSFSGPRETQYF
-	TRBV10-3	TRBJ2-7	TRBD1	TGTGCCATAGGGGGCGGACAGTTCTACGAGCAGTACTTC	CAIGGGQFYEQYF
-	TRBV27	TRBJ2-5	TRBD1	TGTGCCAGCAGTTCCCGGGACAGGGGGCAGGGGACCCAGTACTTC	CASSSRDRGQGTQYF
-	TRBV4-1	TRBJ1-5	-	TGCGCCAGCACCTCCGCGGCGGGCGTCAATCAGCCCCAGCATTTT	CASTSAAGVNQPQHF